The 13 T cell receptor beta chains below come from one sample, sequenced in a study of molecular identifiers for immune sequencing clone quantification. A single record per CDR3 protein comes from TCRdb applying MiXCR to the PCR reads. The data contain approximately 500,000 distinct CDR3 sequences, about 25% of them singletons. The sample was naive CD8+ T cells from blood, with Jurkat cell RNA spiked in. Subset noted: FACS-sorted CD8+CD4-CCR7+CD45RA+ naive T cells. All receptors derive from a human donor in good health. Some libraries in this study had Jurkat cell RNA spiked in.

This clonotype occurred a few times. This chain uses TRBV19 with TRBJ2-3; TRBD1 matches at 7 bases. V shed 5 bases and J 5 bases; nucleotides not matched to a gene: 10. The CDR3 has 15 amino acids. From germline, CDR1 is LNHDA and CDR2 SQIVND (reference sequence). CDR3 in DNA: TGTGCCAGTAGTTCCGACAGGGAAATAGGAGATACGCAGTATTTT. This encodes CASSSDREIGDTQYF.

This clonotype has ten or more counts. This rearrangement joins TRBV19 to TRBJ2-3, with D perhaps TRBD2 (6 bases). The CDR3 contains 15 residues. The germline V and J ends were trimmed by 2 bases and 2 bases, with 11 bases remaining between them. The germline gives CDR1 LNHDA, CDR2 SQIVND (reference sequence). CDR3 sequence: CASSIFAGTTDTQYF. Written as DNA, the CDR3 is TGTGCCAGTAGTATATTTGCGGGGACCACAGATACGCAGTATTTT. The full variable domain, its missing parts supplied by reference TRBV19 and TRBJ2-3, is DGGITQSPKYLFRKEGQNVTLSCEQNLNHDAMYWYRQDPGQGLRLIYYSQIVNDFQKGDIAEGYSVSREKKESFPLTVTSAQKNPTAFYLCASSIFAGTTDTQYFGPGTRLTVL.

Many counts were recorded for this clonotype. This chain joins TRBV5-8 and TRBJ2-7; tentative D call: TRBD1 (5 bases). Germline CDR1 is SGHTS and CDR2 is YDEGEE. The V gene lost 4 bases and the J gene lost 2 bases, with 22 bases spanning the gap. The CDR3 is made up of 17 amino acids. The CDR3 loop reads CASSPSTVPFGAYEQYF. CDR3 nucleotides: TGTGCCAGCAGCCCCTCGACAGTGCCCTTTGGGGCCTACGAGCAGTACTTC.

In regard to this clonotype: A much larger clonotype is one base distant, so this may be a read error. V usage is TRBV6-5 and J usage is TRBJ1-4, with TRBD1 matching over 9 bases. Germline CDR1 is MNHEY and CDR2 is SVGAGI. The CDR3 sequence is 15 residues long. CDR3 loop: CDSRPSGQGYEKLFF. The DNA of the CDR3 is TGTGACAGCAGACCCTCGGGACAGGGTTATGAAAAACTGTTTTTT.

The gene calls are TRBV20-1 and TRBJ2-3; 8 nucleotides match TRBD2. This CDR3 is built from 15 residues. The V gene end was trimmed by 3 bases and the J gene end by 4 bases; junction bases not matched to a gene: 9. The germline V gene has CDR1 DFQATT and CDR2 SNEGSKA (reference sequence). CDR3 nucleotides: TGCAGTGCTAGGGACGGGGGGGTAGGGGCAGATACGCAGTATTTT. Protein: CSARDGGVGADTQYF.

This clonotype was picked up a small number of times. The chain has TRBV12-3 or TRBV12-4 and TRBJ2-7, with a tentative D call TRBD2 (6 bases). V was clipped by 5 bases and J by 5 bases, with 19 bases between them. The CDR3 totals 15 residues. The CDR3 bases are TGTGCCAGCAGTCTACCACTAGCTGCTAAGAACGAGCAGTACTTC. Translation gives CASSLPLAAKNEQYF.

The chain links TRBV6-1 to TRBJ1-1; unclear D gene. The length of the CDR3 is 13 residues. The germline CDR1 and CDR2 sequences are MNHNS and SASEGT. V was cut by 1 base and J by 1 base, with 4 bases left in between. This CDR3 is CASSEVWNTEAFF. CDR3 DNA: TGTGCCAGCAGTGAAGTTTGGAACACTGAAGCTTTCTTT.

This clonotype was counted at least ten times. This rearrangement joins TRBV14 to TRBJ2-7; D might be TRBD2 (6 bases). The CDR3 is 12 amino acids. Germline V CDR1 and CDR2: SGHDN, FVKESK. With 3 bases removed from V and 4 bases from J, the gap between germline ends came to 7 bases. CDR3 nucleotide sequence: TGTGCCAGCAGCCAGGGGACTTACGAGCAGTACTTC. Its protein is CASSQGTYEQYF.

V gene TRBV4-1 combines with J gene TRBJ1-1; possible D gene TRBD1, 5 bases. Germline values: CDR1 MGHRA, CDR2 YSYEKL. The V end was cut by 4 bases, the J end by 5 bases, with 17 bases between. The CDR3 is 15 amino acids. The CDR3 DNA sequence: TGCGCCAGCAGCCCCGAATCGGGGGTAGGGACTGAAGCTTTCTTT. Protein: CASSPESGVGTEAFF.

With respect to this clonotype: Possible read error: a much larger clone is one base away. J is TRBJ2-7 and V is TRBV7-9; D unresolved. Trimming left V 5 bases short and J 2 bases short, with 10 bases between. The CDR3 is 13 residues long. Germline CDR1 and CDR2: SEHNR and FQNEAQ (reference sequence). The CDR3 spells CASSADETYEQYF. CDR3 sequence (DNA): TGTGCCAGCAGCGCAGACGAGACCTACGAGCAGTACTTC.

The genes are TRBV28 and TRBJ1-5; D unresolved. CDR1 MDHEN and CDR2 SYDVKM come from the germline V gene. This CDR3 has 15 residues. The germline V and J ends were trimmed by 3 bases and 0 bases, with 9 bases remaining between them. The CDR3 coding sequence is TGTGCCAGCAGTTTCCTAGTAAATAGCAATCAGCCCCAGCATTTT. Encoded protein: CASSFLVNSNQPQHF.

This clonotype has a count of ten or more. The rearrangement joins TRBV4-1 to TRBJ2-7; D gene uncertain. The CDR3 spans 16 residues. Per the germline V gene, CDR1 is MGHRA and CDR2 is YSYEKL. The ends were cut back, 0 bases at V and 1 base at J, with 13 bases in the middle. CDR3: CASSQDQRHISYEQYF. The CDR3 bases are TGCGCCAGCAGCCAAGATCAACGGCATATATCCTACGAGCAGTACTTC.

The table lists this clonotype with a count of one. A much larger clone lies a single base off, so this may be a read error. This chain uses TRBV9 with TRBJ2-3, with 9 bases aligning to TRBD2. In germline, CDR1 is SGDLS, CDR2 YYNGEE. CDR3 length: 15 residues. The V segment lost 0 bases and the J segment 9 bases; nucleotides outside the gene matches: 8. The CDR3 spells CASSVEASGEETQYF. The DNA of the CDR3 is TGTGCCAGCAGCGTAGAGGCTAGCGGGGAAGAGACGCAGTATTTT.